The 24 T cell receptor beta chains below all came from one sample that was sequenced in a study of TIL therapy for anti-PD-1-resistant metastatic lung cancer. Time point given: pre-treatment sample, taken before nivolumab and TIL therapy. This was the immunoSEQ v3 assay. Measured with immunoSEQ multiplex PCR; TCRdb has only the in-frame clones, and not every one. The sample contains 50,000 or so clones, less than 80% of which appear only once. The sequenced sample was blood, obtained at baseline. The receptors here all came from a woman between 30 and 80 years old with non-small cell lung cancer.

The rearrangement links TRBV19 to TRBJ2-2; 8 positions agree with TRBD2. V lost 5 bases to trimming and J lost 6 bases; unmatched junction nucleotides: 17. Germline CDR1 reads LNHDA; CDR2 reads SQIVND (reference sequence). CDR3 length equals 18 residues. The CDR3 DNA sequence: TGTGCCAGTAGTCAAACCCCACTAGCGGTAGACCTCCCCGGGGAGCTGTTTTTT. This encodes CASSQTPLAVDLPGELFF.

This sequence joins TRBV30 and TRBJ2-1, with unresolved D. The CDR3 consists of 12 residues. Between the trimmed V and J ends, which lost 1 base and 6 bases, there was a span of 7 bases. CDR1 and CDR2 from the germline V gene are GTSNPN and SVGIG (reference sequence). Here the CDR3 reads CAWSGSFNEQFF. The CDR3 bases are TGTGCCTGGAGTGGCAGTTTCAATGAGCAGTTCTTC.

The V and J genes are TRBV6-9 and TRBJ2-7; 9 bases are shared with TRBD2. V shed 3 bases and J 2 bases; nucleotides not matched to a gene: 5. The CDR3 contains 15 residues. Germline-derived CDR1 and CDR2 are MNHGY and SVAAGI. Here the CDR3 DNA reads TGTGCCAGCAGTTACCTTTCTAGCGGGACCTACGAGCAGTACTTC. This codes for CASSYLSSGTYEQYF.

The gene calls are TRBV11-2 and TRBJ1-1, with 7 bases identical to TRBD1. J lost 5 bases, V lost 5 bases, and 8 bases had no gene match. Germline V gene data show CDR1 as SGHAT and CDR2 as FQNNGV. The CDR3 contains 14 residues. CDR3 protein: CASSEQGKGTEAFF. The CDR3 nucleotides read TGTGCCAGCAGCGAACAGGGGAAAGGAACTGAAGCTTTCTTT.

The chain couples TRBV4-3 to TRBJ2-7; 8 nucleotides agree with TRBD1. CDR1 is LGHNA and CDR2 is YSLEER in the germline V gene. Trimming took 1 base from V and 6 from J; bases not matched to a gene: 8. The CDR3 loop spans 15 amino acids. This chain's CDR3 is CASSQGTGYSSEQYF. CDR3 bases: TGCGCCAGCAGCCAAGGGACAGGGTACTCTTCCGAGCAGTACTTC.

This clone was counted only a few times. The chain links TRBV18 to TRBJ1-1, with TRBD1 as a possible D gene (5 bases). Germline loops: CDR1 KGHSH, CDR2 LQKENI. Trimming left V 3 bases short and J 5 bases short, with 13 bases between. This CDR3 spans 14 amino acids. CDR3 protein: CASSPGAGRTEAFF. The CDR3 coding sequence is TGTGCCAGCTCACCTGGGGCAGGGAGAACTGAAGCTTTCTTT.

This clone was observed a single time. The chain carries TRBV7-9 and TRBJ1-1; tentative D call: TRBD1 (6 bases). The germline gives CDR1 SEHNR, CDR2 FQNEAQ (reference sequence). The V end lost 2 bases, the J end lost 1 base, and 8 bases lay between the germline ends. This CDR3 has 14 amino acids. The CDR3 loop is CASSLQGPNTEAFF. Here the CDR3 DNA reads TGTGCCAGCAGCTTACAGGGGCCGAACACTGAAGCTTTCTTT.

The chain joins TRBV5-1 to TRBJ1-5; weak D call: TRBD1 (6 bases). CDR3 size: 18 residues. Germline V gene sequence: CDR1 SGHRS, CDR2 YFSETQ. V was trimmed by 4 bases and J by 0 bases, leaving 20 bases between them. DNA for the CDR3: TGCGCCAGCAGCCCGGGGGGGGCGCTCCCATATAGCAATCAGCCCCAGCATTTT. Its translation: CASSPGGALPYSNQPQHF.

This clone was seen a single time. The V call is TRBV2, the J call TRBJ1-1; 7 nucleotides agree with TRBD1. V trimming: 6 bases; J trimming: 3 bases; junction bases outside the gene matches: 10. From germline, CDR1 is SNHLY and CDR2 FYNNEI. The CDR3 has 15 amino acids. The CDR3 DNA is TGTGCCAGCAGGCGACAGGGAGATTGGGACACTGAAGCTTTCTTT. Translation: CASRRQGDWDTEAFF.

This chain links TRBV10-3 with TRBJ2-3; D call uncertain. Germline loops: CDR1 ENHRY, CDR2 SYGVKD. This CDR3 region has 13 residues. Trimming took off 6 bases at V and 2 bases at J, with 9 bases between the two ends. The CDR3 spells CAISLVITDTQYF. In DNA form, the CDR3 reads TGTGCCATCAGCCTAGTAATCACAGATACGCAGTATTTT.

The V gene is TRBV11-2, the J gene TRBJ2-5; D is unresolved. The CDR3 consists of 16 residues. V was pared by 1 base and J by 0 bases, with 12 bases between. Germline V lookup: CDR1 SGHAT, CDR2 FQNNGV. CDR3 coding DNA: TGTGCCAGCAGCTTAGGGGCAGCCCGTTACCAAGAGACCCAGTACTTC. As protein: CASSLGAARYQETQYF.

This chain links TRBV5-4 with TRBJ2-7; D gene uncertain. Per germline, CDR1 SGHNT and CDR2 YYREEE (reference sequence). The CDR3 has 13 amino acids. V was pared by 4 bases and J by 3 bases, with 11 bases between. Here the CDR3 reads CASSQDLVYEQYF. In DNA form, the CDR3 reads TGTGCCAGCAGCCAAGATCTGGTCTACGAGCAGTACTTC.

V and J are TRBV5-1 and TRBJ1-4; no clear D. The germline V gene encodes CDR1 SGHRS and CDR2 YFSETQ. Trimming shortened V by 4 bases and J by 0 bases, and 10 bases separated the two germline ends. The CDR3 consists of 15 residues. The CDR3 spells CASSPGTPTNEKLFF. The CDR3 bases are TGCGCCAGCAGCCCCGGCACCCCAACTAATGAAAAACTGTTTTTT.

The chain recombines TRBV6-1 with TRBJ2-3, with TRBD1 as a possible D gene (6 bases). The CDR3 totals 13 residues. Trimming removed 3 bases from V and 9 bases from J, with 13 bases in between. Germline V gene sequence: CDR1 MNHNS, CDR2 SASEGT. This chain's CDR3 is CASSDLPGDTQYF. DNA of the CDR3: TGTGCCAGCAGTGACCTTCCAGGGGACACGCAGTATTTT.

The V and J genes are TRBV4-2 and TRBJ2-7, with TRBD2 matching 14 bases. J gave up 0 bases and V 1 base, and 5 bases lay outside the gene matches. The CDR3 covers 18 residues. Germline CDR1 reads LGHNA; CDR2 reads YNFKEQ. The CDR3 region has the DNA TGTGCCAGCAGCCAAGCTTGGGGGACTAGCGGGAGCTCCTACGAGCAGTACTTC. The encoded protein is CASSQAWGTSGSSYEQYF.

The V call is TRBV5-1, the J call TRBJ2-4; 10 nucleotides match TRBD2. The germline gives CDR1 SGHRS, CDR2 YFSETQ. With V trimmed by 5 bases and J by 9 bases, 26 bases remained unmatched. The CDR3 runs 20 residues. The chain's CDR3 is CASSLPTSGETPLAKAIQYF. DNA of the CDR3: TGCGCCAGCAGTCTTCCCACTAGCGGGGAGACACCGCTAGCCAAGGCCATTCAGTACTTC.

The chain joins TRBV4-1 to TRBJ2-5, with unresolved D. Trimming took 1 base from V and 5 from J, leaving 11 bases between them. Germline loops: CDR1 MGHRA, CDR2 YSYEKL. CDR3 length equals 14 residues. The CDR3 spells CASSQVGSPETQYF. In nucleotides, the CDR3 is TGCGCCAGCAGCCAAGTAGGGTCGCCGGAGACCCAGTACTTC.

This chain's CDR3 is CASSALDIQGMNTEAFF. CDR3 nucleotides: TGTGCCAGCAGCGCCTTGGACATACAGGGAATGAACACTGAAGCTTTCTTT. The genes are TRBV21-1 and TRBJ1-1; the DNA was not used to check the table's D call, TRBD1. TRBV21-1 is classified as a pseudogene. The CDR3 consists of 17 residues.

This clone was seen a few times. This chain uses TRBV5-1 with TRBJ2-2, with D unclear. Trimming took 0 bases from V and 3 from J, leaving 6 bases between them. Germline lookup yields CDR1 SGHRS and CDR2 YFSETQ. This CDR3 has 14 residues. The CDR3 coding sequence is TGCGCCAGCAGCTTGGCTGGGGACACCGGGGAGCTGTTTTTT. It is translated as CASSLAGDTGELFF.

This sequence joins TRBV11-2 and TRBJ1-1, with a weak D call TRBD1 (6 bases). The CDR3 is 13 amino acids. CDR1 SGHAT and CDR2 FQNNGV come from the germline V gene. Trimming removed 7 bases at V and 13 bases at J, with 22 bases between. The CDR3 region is CASNSRGSPWVFF. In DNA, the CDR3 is TGTGCCAGCAATTCTAGGGGGTCACCGTGGGTTTTCTTT.

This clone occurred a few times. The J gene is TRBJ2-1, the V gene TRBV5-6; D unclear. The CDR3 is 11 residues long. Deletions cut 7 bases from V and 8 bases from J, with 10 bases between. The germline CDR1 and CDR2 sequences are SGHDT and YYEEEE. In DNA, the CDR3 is TGTGCCAGCCAGGCAGGACATGAGCAGTTCTTC. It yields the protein CASQAGHEQFF.

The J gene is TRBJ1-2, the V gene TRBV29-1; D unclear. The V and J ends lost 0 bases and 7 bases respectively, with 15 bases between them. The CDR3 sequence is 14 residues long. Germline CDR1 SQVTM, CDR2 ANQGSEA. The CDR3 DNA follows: TGCAGCGTTGAAGATATACGGAAAGGTCTTGGCTACACCTTC. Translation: CSVEDIRKGLGYTF.

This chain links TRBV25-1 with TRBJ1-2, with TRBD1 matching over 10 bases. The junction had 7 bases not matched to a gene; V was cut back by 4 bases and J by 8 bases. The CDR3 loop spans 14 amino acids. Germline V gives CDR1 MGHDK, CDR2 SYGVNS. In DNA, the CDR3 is TGTGCCAGCAGTGCCCGGGACAGGGGTTCGGGCTACACCTTC. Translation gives CASSARDRGSGYTF.

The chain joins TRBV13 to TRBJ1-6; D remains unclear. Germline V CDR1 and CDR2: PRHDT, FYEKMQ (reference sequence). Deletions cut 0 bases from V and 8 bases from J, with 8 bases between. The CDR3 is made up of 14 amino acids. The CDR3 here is CASSLGREDSPLHF. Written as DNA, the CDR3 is TGTGCCAGCAGCTTAGGCCGGGAGGATTCACCCCTCCACTTT.